This TCR beta chain was obtained from a study of blood T cell repertoires in COVID-19. As for the study in general: What the recovered Cohort 3 donors had was two negative PCRs, clearance, or symptom resolution. T cells, B-cell-depleted T cells, or PBMCs provided the cDNA or gDNA that served as material.

CDR3 size: 15 residues. The V gene's germline CDR1 is SGHTA and CDR2 FQGNSA. V lost 9 bases to trimming and J lost 6 bases; unmatched junction nucleotides: 10. The protocol was immunoSEQ multiplex PCR, while the TCRdb copy is restricted to in-frame clones and leaves out a portion. The sample carries approximately 360,000 clones, more than 75% recorded once. V usage is TRBV7-2 and J usage is TRBJ2-1; TRBD2 matches at 11 bases. Sequencing was carried out using PBMCs or T cells enriched from blood (not recorded which). The clonotype comes from a man in his forties in a cohort exposed to, infected with or recovered from COVID-19 (not recorded which). CDR3 sequence (DNA): TGTGCCAGGACTAGCGGGGTGGTTTTCTCCAATGAGCAGTTCTTC. This codes for CARTSGVVFSNEQFF.